The sequence of this TCR beta chain was determined in a study of CXCR3-negative and CXCR3-positive naive CD8 T cells. This CDR3 region has 15 residues. The germline V gene encodes CDR1 SQVTM and CDR2 ANQGSEA. TRB cDNA libraries were made by UMI-labeled 5' RACE. Following a re-call of the 5' RACE reads, TCRdb has one entry per CDR3 protein and lacks DNA. Recorded here are over 100,000 distinct CDR3 sequences; the top ten clones represent 0.29%. The sample was naive CXCR3- CD8+ T cells from blood. Subset specified: CD45RO-CCR7+CD27+CD95- naive CD8+ T cells lacking CXCR3 (TNR3-). This chain uses TRBV29-1 with TRBJ2-2; TCRdb designates TRBD2, a call that cannot be tested without DNA. The origin of this receptor is a human donor in good health. Some clones in this sample may be carry-over from other donors' samples. This CDR3 reads CSVEILAGSTGELFF.